Following are 27 T cell receptor beta chains from one sample sequenced in a study of response to subunit inactivated influenza vaccine. TCRdb redid the calling of the RT-PCR reads with MiXCR, one entry per CDR3 protein. The data show some 500,000 distinct CDR3 sequences, 10% to 15% seen once. The sequencing here drew on PBMCs from blood, taken 35 to 45 days after vaccination. The receptors derive from a middle-aged man who received an inactivated influenza vaccine.

This clonotype was seen a handful of times. The V call is TRBV2, the J call TRBJ2-6; D remains ambiguous. Trimming cost V 6 bases and J 3 bases, with 9 bases left between them. Germline CDR1 SNHLY, CDR2 FYNNEI. The CDR3 runs 14 residues. CDR3 DNA: TGTGCCAGCAGGCCCAGGATTGGGGCCAACGTCCTGACTTTC. Translated: CASRPRIGANVLTF.

The rearrangement uses TRBV6-1 and TRBJ1-2, with D perhaps matching TRBD1 (5 bases). CDR3 length: 14 residues. Germline CDR1 is MNHNS and CDR2 is SASEGT. V was trimmed by 6 bases and J by 4 bases, leaving 15 bases between them. The CDR3 sequence is CASSQDSLAYGYTF. CDR3 sequence (DNA): TGTGCCAGCAGCCAAGACAGTCTGGCCTATGGCTACACCTTC.

This clonotype was seen just once. V is TRBV3-1 and J is TRBJ2-3; 7 nucleotides agree with TRBD1. CDR1 is LGHDT, CDR2 YNNKEL, per germline (reference sequence). The V and J ends lost 5 bases and 5 bases, in that order; junction bases with no gene match: 10. The CDR3 has 15 amino acids. The CDR3 loop reads CASSSKRGRGDTQYF. CDR3 in DNA: TGTGCCAGCAGCTCGAAAAGGGGGCGTGGAGATACGCAGTATTTT.

The V call is TRBV7-9, the J call TRBJ1-3, with a possible D match to TRBD1 (6 bases). V lost 3 bases to trimming and J lost 2 bases, with 8 bases between them. CDR1 is SEHNR, CDR2 FQNEAQ, per germline (reference sequence). CDR3 length: 14 amino acids. Here the CDR3 DNA reads TGTGCCAGCAGCTTCGAGGGGGCTGGAAACACCATATATTTT. Encoded protein: CASSFEGAGNTIYF.

This clonotype occurred a few times. The chain has TRBV5-6 and TRBJ1-4, with D perhaps TRBD1 (5 bases). V shed 0 bases and J shed 4 bases, with 10 bases lying between them. The CDR3 runs 15 residues. The germline CDR1 and CDR2 sequences are SGHDT and YYEEEE. The chain's CDR3 is CASSLAGRRNEKLFF. The CDR3 DNA reads TGTGCCAGCAGCTTGGCGGGACGCCGTAATGAAAAACTGTTTTTT.

This clonotype was counted between two and nine times. The chain uses TRBV7-2 and TRBJ2-1; TRBD2 is a possible D gene (8 bases). The CDR3 contains 14 residues. V lost 5 bases and J 7 bases, leaving 15 bases between the germline ends. Germline CDR1 reads SGHTA; CDR2 reads FQGNSA. The CDR3 reads CASSPGGTSNEQFF. The CDR3 DNA is TGTGCCAGCAGCCCAGGGGGGACTAGTAATGAGCAGTTCTTC.

The V and J genes are TRBV5-5 and TRBJ2-7, with 8 nucleotides matching TRBD2. The CDR3 spans 14 residues. The germline V gene encodes CDR1 SGHKS and CDR2 YYEKEE (reference sequence). V gave up 3 bases and J gave up 2 bases; unmatched junction bases: 4. This CDR3 is CASSYSGMAYEQYF. The CDR3 region has the DNA TGTGCCAGCAGCTATAGCGGGATGGCCTACGAGCAGTACTTC.

V and J are TRBV4-3 and TRBJ2-1; 10 positions agree with TRBD2. Germline CDR1 LGHNA, CDR2 YSLEER. Losses at the gene ends were 0 bases for V and 9 bases for J; bases not matched to a gene: 8. The CDR3 totals 16 residues. This CDR3 is CASSQEASGSGREQFF. In DNA form, the CDR3 reads TGCGCCAGCAGCCAAGAAGCTAGCGGGAGTGGTCGTGAGCAGTTCTTC.

The chain combines TRBV7-9 with TRBJ1-1; tentatively, D is TRBD1 (5 bases). This CDR3 has 15 amino acids. V lost 5 bases and J lost 2, with 15 bases in between. The germline gives CDR1 SEHNR, CDR2 FQNEAQ (reference sequence). The CDR3 protein is CASSEGRGINTEAFF. Written as DNA, the CDR3 is TGTGCCAGCAGCGAGGGGCGGGGGATTAACACTGAAGCTTTCTTT.

This clonotype was found a few times. The V gene is TRBV5-5, the J gene TRBJ2-3; 7 bases map to TRBD1. Germline trimming cut 4 bases from V and 1 base from J; bases unmatched to any gene: 6. Germline V gives CDR1 SGHKS, CDR2 YYEKEE (reference sequence). This CDR3 region has 15 residues. This chain's CDR3 is CASSATGDRTDTQYF. The CDR3 region has the DNA TGTGCCAGCAGCGCCACAGGGGACCGCACAGATACGCAGTATTTT.

This clonotype was seen only a few times. The chain uses TRBV15 and TRBJ2-5; tentatively, D is TRBD1 (6 bases). V gave up 2 bases and J gave up 2 bases, with 9 bases separating them. The CDR3 covers 14 residues. Germline CDR1 reads LNHNV; CDR2 reads YYDKDF (reference sequence). CDR3 sequence: CATSRNRVQETQYF. DNA of the CDR3: TGTGCCACCAGCAGAAACAGGGTTCAAGAGACCCAGTACTTC.

This clonotype occurred many times. The V call is TRBV6-1, the J call TRBJ2-1; TRBD2 aligns across 10 bases. V was pared by 6 bases and J by 2 bases, with 4 bases of the junction left unmatched. Looked up from germline, CDR1 is MNHNS and CDR2 is SASEGT. The CDR3 totals 15 residues. As DNA, the CDR3 is TGTGCCAGCAGCGCTACTAGCGGGACCTACAATGAGCAGTTCTTC. The encoded protein is CASSATSGTYNEQFF.

This chain joins TRBV7-2 and TRBJ2-1, with 10 bases aligning to TRBD2. With 1 base clipped from V and 5 bases from J, the junction kept 5 bases outside the gene matches. The CDR3 is made up of 16 amino acids. Looked up from germline, CDR1 is SGHTA and CDR2 is FQGNSA. CDR3 nucleotides: TGTGCCAGCAGCTTAGAGAGCGGGGGGGGGAACAATGAGCAGTTCTTC. It translates to CASSLESGGGNNEQFF.

This clonotype was detected only a few times. This chain uses TRBV12-3 or TRBV12-4 with TRBJ1-1; a weak D match, TRBD1 (6 bases). The CDR3 length is 12 residues. V shed 3 bases and J shed 6 bases, with 8 bases lying between them. The CDR3 sequence is CASSFYRAEAFF. CDR3 sequence (DNA): TGTGCCAGCAGTTTTTACAGGGCTGAAGCTTTCTTT.

The chain uses TRBV28 and TRBJ2-7, with D possibly being TRBD1 (5 bases). Trimming took 2 bases from V and 5 from J, leaving 13 bases between them. CDR3 length: 14 residues. The germline V gene encodes CDR1 MDHEN and CDR2 SYDVKM. CDR3 residues: CASSLIGRADEQYF. The CDR3 DNA sequence: TGTGCCAGCAGTTTAATCGGCAGGGCCGACGAGCAGTACTTC.

This clonotype was observed at least ten times. V is TRBV7-9 and J is TRBJ2-1; 8 positions agree with TRBD2. The germline V gene has CDR1 SEHNR and CDR2 FQNEAQ (reference sequence). The CDR3 loop spans 14 amino acids. Trimming took 7 bases from V and 7 from J; bases not matched to a gene: 9. The CDR3 sequence: CASTKGGGGNEQFF. The CDR3 coding sequence is TGTGCCAGCACCAAAGGAGGCGGGGGGAATGAGCAGTTCTTC.

The chain couples TRBV12-3 or TRBV12-4 to TRBJ2-7; the match to TRBD2 covers 11 bases. V was pared by 4 bases and J by 2 bases, with 7 bases of the junction left unmatched. The CDR3 spans 16 residues. This chain's CDR3 is CASSWGTSGSPYEQYF. For the CDR3, the DNA is TGTGCCAGCAGTTGGGGAACTAGCGGGAGCCCCTACGAGCAGTACTTC.

This clonotype has only a few counts. The chain has TRBV12-3 or TRBV12-4 and TRBJ1-4; D gene uncertain. CDR3 length: 15 amino acids. Deletions cut 8 bases from V and 7 bases from J, with 20 bases between. CDR3 amino acids: CASRPTAVSGEKLFF. CDR3 DNA: TGTGCCAGCCGACCCACTGCAGTCTCGGGTGAAAAACTGTTTTTT.

The V call is TRBV28, the J call TRBJ2-2; possible D gene TRBD2, 5 bases. V lost 11 bases and J lost 3, with 13 bases in between. CDR3 length: 13 amino acids. Looked up from germline, CDR1 is MDHEN and CDR2 is SYDVKM. In DNA form, the CDR3 reads TGTGCCTCTACAAGGACTTACACCGGGGAGCTGTTTTTT. Amino acid sequence: CASTRTYTGELFF.

This clonotype was detected only a few times. This chain connects TRBV7-2 to TRBJ2-5, with a possible D match to TRBD2 (5 bases). The germline V and J ends were trimmed by 1 base and 4 bases, with 13 bases remaining between them. The CDR3 runs 15 residues. Germline loops: CDR1 SGHTA, CDR2 FQGNSA. CDR3 nucleotide sequence: TGTGCCAGCAGCTTAGTAGTGACTATTTCAGAGACCCAGTACTTC. Encoded protein: CASSLVVTISETQYF.

The V gene is TRBV6-1, the J gene TRBJ2-5; tentative D call: TRBD1 (6 bases). Between the trimmed V and J ends, which lost 6 bases and 4 bases, there was a span of 12 bases. The germline V gene encodes CDR1 MNHNS and CDR2 SASEGT. The CDR3 is 13 residues long. The CDR3, as DNA: TGTGCCAGCAGAGCAACAGGGTTAGAGACCCAGTACTTC. Translated, it gives CASRATGLETQYF.

The V and J genes are TRBV7-9 and TRBJ1-1; a possible D gene is TRBD1 (5 bases). Germline assignment: CDR1 SEHNR and CDR2 FQNEAQ (reference sequence). Deletions cut 7 bases from V and 8 bases from J, with 14 bases between. The CDR3 length is 12 residues. The CDR3 coding sequence is TGTGCCAGCACCCCTGGGGCACCCGAAGCTTTCTTT. As protein: CASTPGAPEAFF.

This clonotype was counted ten times or more. The rearrangement joins TRBV20-1 to TRBJ1-1; tentatively, D is TRBD1 (5 bases). The germline CDR1 and CDR2 sequences are DFQATT and SNEGSKA (reference sequence). The CDR3 has 14 amino acids. V was clipped by 2 bases and J by 0 bases, with 10 bases between them. CDR3 nucleotides: TGCAGTGCTAGACGGGGGGGGATGAACACTGAAGCTTTCTTT. Amino acids: CSARRGGMNTEAFF.

This clonotype was detected a few times. V is TRBV12-3 or TRBV12-4 and J is TRBJ1-2; D not certain. V was shortened by 3 bases and J by 2 bases, with 13 bases between the two germline ends. This CDR3 comprises 15 residues. DNA for the CDR3: TGTGCCAGCAGTTTTGAGACGGCCGGAAACTATGGCTACACCTTC. It is translated as CASSFETAGNYGYTF.

This clonotype came up many times. V gene TRBV4-1 combines with J gene TRBJ2-2; 13 positions match TRBD2. The CDR3 is made up of 19 amino acids. The junction had 15 bases not matched to a gene; V was cut back by 6 bases and J by 5 bases. Per germline, CDR1 MGHRA and CDR2 YSYEKL. CDR3 DNA sequence: TGCGCCAGCAGGCGGCTCCCCGGACTAGCGGGGGCAGGGACCGGGGAGCTGTTTTTT. Amino acid sequence: CASRRLPGLAGAGTGELFF.

Only a few counts were recorded for this clonotype. The chain employs TRBV7-2 and TRBJ2-5; D not certain. V was trimmed by 2 bases and J by 5 bases, leaving 9 bases between them. Germline V gives CDR1 SGHTA, CDR2 FQGNSA. The CDR3 runs 13 residues. The CDR3 region is CASSLQQRETQYF. CDR3 DNA sequence: TGTGCCAGCAGCTTACAACAGAGGGAGACCCAGTACTTC.

The sample holds many counts of this clonotype. The V and J genes are TRBV6-1 and TRBJ2-1, with TRBD2 matching 14 bases. Trimming cost V 4 bases and J 8 bases; bases outside gene matches: 10. The CDR3 has 17 residues. In germline, CDR1 is MNHNS, CDR2 SASEGT. CDR3 protein: CASSGGLAGGRVDEQFF. In DNA form, the CDR3 reads TGTGCCAGCAGTGGCGGACTAGCGGGAGGTAGGGTGGATGAGCAGTTCTTC.